This T cell receptor (beta chain) was captured in a study of cytomegalovirus exposure and HLA in healthy donors. Study context: An analysis done earlier identified roughly 120 million unique TCR beta sequences from around 180 million T cells.

CDR1 and CDR2 from the germline V gene are SQVTM and ANQGSEA. Unmatched junction bases numbered 3, after V lost 6 bases and J lost 3 bases. There are 12 residues in the CDR3. The PCR used 60 Vbeta and 13 Jbeta primers. Sequenced by immunoSEQ multiplex PCR; TCRdb stores in-frame clones only, minus some. The repertoire holds some 190,000 clones, with roughly 80% as singletons. Of note for this clone: As yet, its antigen is unknown.

Study-level results: A later analysis associated 15,000 to 20,000 TCR beta sequences with HLA alleles at a 0.05 false discovery rate.

This chain joins TRBV29-1 and TRBJ1-2, with 8 bases identical to TRBD1. The receptor was isolated from a girl aged 5-17 years in good health and CMV-seropositive. The sample was PBMCs. For the CDR3, the DNA is TGCAGCGTCACAGGGGGGGACTATGGCTACACCTTC. Translation gives CSVTGGDYGYTF.